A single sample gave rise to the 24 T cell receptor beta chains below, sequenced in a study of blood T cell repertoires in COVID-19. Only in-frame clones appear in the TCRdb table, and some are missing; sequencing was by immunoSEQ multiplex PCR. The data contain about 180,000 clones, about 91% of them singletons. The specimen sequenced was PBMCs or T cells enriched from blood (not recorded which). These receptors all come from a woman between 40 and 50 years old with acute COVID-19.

The CDR3: CASSTRQGGREKLFF. CDR3 DNA: TGCGCCAGCAGCACCCGACAGGGGGGTAGGGAAAAACTGTTTTTT. The chain links TRBV5-1 to TRBJ1-4, with TRBD1 matching over 9 bases. This CDR3 has 15 residues. Germline CDR1 SGHRS, CDR2 YFSETQ. V lost 4 bases, J lost 8 bases, and 9 bases stayed unmatched.

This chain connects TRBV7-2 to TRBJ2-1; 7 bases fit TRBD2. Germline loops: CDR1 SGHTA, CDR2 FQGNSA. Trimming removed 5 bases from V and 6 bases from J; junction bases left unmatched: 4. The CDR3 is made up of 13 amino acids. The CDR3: CASSLGTINEQFF. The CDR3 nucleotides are TGTGCCAGCAGCCTCGGGACTATCAATGAGCAGTTCTTC.

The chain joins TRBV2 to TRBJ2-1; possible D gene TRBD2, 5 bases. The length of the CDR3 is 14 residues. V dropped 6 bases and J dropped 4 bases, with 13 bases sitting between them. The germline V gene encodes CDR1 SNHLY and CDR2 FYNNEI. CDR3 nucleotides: TGTGCCAGCAGCGTCACGAGAGGGTACAATGAGCAGTTCTTC. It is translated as CASSVTRGYNEQFF.

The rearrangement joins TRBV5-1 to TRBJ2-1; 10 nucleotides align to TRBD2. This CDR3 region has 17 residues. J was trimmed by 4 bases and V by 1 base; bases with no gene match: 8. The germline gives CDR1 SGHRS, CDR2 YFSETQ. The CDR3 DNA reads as TGCGCCAGCAGCTTGATGGTAGGACTAGCGGAGTACAATGAGCAGTTCTTC. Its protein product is CASSLMVGLAEYNEQFF.

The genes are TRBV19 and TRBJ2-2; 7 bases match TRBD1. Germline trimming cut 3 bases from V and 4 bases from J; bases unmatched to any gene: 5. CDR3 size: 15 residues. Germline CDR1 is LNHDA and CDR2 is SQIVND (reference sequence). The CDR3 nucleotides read TGTGCCAGTAGTATTTCGGGACAGAGCACCGGGGAGCTGTTTTTT. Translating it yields CASSISGQSTGELFF.

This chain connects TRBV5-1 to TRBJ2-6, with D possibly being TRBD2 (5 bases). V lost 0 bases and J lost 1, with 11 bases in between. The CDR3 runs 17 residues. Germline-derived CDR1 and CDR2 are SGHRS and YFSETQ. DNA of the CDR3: TGCGCCAGCAGCTTGGCCCACTCGGGGTCTGGGGCCAACGTCCTGACTTTC. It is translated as CASSLAHSGSGANVLTF.

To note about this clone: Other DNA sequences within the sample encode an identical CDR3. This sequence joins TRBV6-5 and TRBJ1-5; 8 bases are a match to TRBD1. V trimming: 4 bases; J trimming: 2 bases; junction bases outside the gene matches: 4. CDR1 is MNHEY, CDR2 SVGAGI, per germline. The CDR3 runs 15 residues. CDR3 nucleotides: TGTGCCAGCAGTTCCGACAGGGGTGGCAATCAGCCCCAGCATTTT. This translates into CASSSDRGGNQPQHF.

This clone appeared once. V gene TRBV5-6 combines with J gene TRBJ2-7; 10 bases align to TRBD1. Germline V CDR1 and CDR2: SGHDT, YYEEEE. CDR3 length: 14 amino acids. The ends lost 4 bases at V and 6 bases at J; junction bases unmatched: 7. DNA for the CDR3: TGTGCCAGCAGCGGGGGGACAGGGGTTTTCGAGCAGTACTTC. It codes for CASSGGTGVFEQYF.

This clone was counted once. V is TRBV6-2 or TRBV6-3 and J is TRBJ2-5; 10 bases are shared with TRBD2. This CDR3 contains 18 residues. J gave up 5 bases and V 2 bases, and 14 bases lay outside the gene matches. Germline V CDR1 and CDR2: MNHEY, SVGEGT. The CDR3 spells CASSYEGLAASAWETQYF. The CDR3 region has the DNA TGTGCCAGCAGTTACGAAGGACTAGCGGCCAGTGCATGGGAGACCCAGTACTTC.

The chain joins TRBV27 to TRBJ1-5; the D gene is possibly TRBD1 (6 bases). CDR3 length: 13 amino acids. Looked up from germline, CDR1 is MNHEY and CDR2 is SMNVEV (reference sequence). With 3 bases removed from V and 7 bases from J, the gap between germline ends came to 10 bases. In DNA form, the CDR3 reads TGTGCCAGCAGTTTGGGGGCTGAGCAGCCCCAGCATTTT. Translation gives CASSLGAEQPQHF.

Here the CDR3 reads CASSTTPTSTDTQYF. The CDR3 coding sequence is TGTGCCAGCAGCACCACCCCGACTAGCACAGATACGCAGTATTTT. The chain recombines TRBV9 with TRBJ2-3, with D unclear. The ends were cut back, 4 bases at V and 0 bases at J, with 12 bases in the middle. Germline loops: CDR1 SGDLS, CDR2 YYNGEE. CDR3 length equals 15 residues.

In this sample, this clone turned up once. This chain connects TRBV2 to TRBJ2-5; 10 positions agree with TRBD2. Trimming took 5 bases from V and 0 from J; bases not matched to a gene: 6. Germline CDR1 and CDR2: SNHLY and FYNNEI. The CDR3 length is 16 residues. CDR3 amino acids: CASSSLAGVDQETQYF. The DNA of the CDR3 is TGTGCCAGCAGTTCCCTAGCGGGGGTGGACCAAGAGACCCAGTACTTC.

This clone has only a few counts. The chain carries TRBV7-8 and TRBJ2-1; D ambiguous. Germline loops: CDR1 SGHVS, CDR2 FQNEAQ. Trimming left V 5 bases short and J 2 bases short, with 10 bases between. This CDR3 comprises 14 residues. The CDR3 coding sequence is TGTGCCAGCAGCCCCCCGAGAGCCTACAATGAGCAGTTCTTC. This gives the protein CASSPPRAYNEQFF.

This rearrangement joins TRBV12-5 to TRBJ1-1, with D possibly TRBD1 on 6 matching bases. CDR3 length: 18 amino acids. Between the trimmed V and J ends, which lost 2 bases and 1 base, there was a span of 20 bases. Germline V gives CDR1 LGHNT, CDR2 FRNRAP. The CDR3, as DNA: TGTGCTAGTGGTTTGCCGAATCCGAAGGGACAACAGAACACTGAAGCTTTCTTT. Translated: CASGLPNPKGQQNTEAFF. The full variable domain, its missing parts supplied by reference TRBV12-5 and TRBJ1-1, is DARVTQTPRHKVTEMGQEVTMRCQPILGHNTVFWYRQTMMQGLELLAYFRNRAPLDDSGMPKDRFSAEMPDATLATLKIQPSEPRDSAVYFCASGLPNPKGQQNTEAFFGQGTRLTVV.

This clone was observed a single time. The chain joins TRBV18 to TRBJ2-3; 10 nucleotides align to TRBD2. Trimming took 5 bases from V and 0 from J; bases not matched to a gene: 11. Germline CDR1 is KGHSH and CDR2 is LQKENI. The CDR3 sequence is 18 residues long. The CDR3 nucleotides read TGTGCCAGCTCATCAGGGCTAGCGGGGGCCCTTAGCACAGATACGCAGTATTTT. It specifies CASSSGLAGALSTDTQYF.

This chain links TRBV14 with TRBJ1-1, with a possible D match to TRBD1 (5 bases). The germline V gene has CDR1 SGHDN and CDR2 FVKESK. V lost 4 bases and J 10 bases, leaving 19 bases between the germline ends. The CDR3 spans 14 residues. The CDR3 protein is CASSRNHPGGVAFF. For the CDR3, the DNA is TGTGCCAGCAGCCGGAACCACCCCGGGGGGGTAGCTTTCTTT.

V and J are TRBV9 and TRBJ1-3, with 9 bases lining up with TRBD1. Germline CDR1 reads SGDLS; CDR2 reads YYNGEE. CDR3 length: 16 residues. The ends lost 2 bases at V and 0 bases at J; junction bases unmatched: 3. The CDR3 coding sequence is TGTGCCAGCAGCGTCCGGACAGGGGTCTCTGGAAACACCATATATTTT. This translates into CASSVRTGVSGNTIYF.

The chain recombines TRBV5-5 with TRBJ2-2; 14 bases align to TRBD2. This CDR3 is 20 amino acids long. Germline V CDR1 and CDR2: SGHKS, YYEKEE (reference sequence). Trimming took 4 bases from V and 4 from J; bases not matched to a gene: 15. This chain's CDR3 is CASSRGTSGSFGLSTGELFF. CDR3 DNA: TGTGCCAGCAGCCGGGGGACTAGCGGGAGTTTTGGTTTGAGCACCGGGGAGCTGTTTTTT.

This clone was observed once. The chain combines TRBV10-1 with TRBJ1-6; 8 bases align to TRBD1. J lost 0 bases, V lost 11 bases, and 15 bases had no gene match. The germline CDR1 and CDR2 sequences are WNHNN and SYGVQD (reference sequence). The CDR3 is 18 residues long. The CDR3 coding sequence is TGCGCCGGTGGACCCGGACAGGGCAATCGCTCCTATAATTCACCCCTCCACTTT. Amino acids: CAGGPGQGNRSYNSPLHF.

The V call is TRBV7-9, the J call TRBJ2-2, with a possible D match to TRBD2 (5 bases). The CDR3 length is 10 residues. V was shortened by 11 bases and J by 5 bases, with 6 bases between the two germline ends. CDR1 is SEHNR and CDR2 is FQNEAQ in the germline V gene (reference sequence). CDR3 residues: CAAGTGELFF. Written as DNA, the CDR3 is TGTGCCGCGGGTACCGGGGAGCTGTTTTTT.

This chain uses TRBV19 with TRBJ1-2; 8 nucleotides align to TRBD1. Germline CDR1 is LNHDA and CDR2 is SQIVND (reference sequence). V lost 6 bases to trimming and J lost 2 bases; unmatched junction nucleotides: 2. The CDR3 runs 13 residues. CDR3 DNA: TGTGCCAGTAGCCCAGGGGGCAACTATGGCTACACCTTC. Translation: CASSPGGNYGYTF.

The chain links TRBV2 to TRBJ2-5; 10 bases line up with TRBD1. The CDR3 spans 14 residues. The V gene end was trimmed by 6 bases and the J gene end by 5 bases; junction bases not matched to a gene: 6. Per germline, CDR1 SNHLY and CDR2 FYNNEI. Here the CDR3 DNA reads TGTGCCAGCAGAGCGACAGGGGGCGGGGAGACCCAGTACTTC. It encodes CASRATGGGETQYF.

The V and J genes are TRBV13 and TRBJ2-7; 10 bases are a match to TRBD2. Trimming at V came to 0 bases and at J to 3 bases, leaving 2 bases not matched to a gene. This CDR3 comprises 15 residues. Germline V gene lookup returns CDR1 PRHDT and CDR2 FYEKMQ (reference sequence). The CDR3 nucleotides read TGTGCCAGCAGCTTAGGTGGGACTAGCGACTACGAGCAGTACTTC. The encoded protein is CASSLGGTSDYEQYF.

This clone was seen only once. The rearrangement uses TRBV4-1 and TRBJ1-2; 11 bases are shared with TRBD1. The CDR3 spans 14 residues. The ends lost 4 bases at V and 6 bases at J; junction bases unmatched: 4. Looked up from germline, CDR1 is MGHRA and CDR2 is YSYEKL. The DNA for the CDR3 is TGCGCCAGCAGCCCCCCGGGACAGGGGGATGGCTACACCTTC. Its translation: CASSPPGQGDGYTF.